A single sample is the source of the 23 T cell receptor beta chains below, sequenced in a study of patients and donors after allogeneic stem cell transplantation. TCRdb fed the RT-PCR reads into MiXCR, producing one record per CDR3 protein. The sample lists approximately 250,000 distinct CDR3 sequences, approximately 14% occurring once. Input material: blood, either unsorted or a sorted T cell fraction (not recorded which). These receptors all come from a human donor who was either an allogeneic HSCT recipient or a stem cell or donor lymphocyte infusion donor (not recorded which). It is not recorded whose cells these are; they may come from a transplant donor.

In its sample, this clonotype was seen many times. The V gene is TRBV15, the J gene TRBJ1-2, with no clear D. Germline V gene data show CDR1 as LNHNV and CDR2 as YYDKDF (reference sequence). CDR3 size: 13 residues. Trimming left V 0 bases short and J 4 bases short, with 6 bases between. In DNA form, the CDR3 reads TGTGCCACCAGCAGAGATCTGGTCTATGGCTACACCTTC. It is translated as CATSRDLVYGYTF.

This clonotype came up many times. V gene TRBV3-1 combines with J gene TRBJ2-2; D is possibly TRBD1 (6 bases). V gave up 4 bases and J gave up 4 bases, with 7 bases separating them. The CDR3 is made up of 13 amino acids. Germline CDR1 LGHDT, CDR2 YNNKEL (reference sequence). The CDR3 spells CASSPGVTGELFF. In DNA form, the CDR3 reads TGTGCCAGCAGCCCAGGGGTCACCGGGGAGCTGTTTTTT.

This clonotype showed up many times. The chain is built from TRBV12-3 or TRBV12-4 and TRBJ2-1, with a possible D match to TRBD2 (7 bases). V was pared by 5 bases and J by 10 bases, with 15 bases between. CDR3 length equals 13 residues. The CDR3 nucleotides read TGTGCCAGCAGTACTACGGGGGGCCGGGAGCAGTTCTTC. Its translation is CASSTTGGREQFF.

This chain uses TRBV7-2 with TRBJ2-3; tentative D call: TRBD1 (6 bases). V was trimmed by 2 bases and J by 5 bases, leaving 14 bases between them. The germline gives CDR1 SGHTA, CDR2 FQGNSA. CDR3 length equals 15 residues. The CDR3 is CASSLSARGIDTQYF. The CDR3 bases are TGTGCCAGCAGCTTATCAGCCAGGGGAATAGATACGCAGTATTTT.

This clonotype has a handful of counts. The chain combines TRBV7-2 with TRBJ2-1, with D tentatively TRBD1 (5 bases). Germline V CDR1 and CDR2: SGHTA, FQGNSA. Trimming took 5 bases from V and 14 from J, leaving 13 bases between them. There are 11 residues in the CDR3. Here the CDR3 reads CASSGAVVEFF. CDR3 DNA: TGTGCCAGCAGCGGGGCAGTTGTCGAGTTCTTC. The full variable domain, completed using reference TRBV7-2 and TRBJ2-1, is GAGVSQSPSNKVTEKGKDVELRCDPISGHTALYWYRQSLGQGLEFLIYFQGNSAPDKSGLPSDRFSAERTGGSVSTLTIQRTQQEDSAVYLCASSGAVVEFFGPGTRLTVL.

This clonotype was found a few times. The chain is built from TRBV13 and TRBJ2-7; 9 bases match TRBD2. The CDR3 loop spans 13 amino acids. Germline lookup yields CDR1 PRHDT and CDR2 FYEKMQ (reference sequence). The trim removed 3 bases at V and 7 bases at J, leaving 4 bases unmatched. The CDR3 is CASSFGLAKEQYF. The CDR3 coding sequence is TGTGCCAGCAGCTTCGGACTAGCGAAAGAGCAGTACTTC.

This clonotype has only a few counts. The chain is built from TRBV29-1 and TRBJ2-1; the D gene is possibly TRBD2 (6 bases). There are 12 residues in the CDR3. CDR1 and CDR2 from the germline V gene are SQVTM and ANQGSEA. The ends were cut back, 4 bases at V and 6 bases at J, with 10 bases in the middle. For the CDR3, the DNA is TGCAGCGTTGCACTAGCAGGCAATGAGCAGTTCTTC. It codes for CSVALAGNEQFF.

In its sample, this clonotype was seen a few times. CDR3 DNA: TGTGCCAGCAGTCGACTAGCTCGAAGCGAGCAGTACTTC. Protein sequence: CASSRLARSEQYF. J is TRBJ2-7 and V is TRBV3-1, with 7 bases matching TRBD2. V lost 6 bases, J lost 6 bases, and 8 bases stayed unmatched. Germline CDR1 LGHDT, CDR2 YNNKEL (reference sequence). The CDR3 runs to 13 residues.

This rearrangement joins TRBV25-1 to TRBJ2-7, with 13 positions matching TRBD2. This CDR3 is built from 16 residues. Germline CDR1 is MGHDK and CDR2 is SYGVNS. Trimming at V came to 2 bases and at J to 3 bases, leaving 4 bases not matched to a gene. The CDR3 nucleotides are TGTGCCAGCAGTGAACCCAGACTAGCGGGAGGCTACGAGCAGTACTTC. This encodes CASSEPRLAGGYEQYF.

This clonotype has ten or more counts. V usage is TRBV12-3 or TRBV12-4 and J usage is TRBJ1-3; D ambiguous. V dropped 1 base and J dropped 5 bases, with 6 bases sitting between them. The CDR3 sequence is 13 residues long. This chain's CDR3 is CASSLVGRNTIYF. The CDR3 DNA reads TGTGCCAGCAGTTTAGTCGGGCGAAACACCATATATTTT.

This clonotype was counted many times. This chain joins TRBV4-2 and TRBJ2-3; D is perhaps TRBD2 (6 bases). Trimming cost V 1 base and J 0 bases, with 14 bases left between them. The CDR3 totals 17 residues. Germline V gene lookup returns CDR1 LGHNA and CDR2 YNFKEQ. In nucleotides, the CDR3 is TGTGCCAGCAGCCAAGCTGCTAGCGTGGCTAGCACAGATACGCAGTATTTT. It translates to CASSQAASVASTDTQYF.

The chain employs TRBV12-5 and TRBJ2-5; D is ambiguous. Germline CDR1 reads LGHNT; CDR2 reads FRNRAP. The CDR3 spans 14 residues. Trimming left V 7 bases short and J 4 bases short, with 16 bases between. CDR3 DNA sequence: TGTGCTAGTGCCGAGAGTGGCCCCCGAGAGACCCAGTACTTC. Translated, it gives CASAESGPRETQYF.

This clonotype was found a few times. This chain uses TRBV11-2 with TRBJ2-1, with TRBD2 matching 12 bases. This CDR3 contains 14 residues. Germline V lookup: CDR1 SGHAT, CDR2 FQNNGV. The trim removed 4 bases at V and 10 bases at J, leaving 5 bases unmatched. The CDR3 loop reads CASSSSGGALEQFF. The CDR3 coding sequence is TGTGCCAGCAGCTCTAGCGGGGGGGCACTCGAGCAGTTCTTC.

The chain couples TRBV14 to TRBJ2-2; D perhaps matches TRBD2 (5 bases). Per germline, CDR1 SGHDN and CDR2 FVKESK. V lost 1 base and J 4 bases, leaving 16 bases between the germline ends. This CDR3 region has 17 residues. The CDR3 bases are TGTGCCAGCAGCCAAGCTCTTAGGCTAGGAGGCACCGGGGAGCTGTTTTTT. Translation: CASSQALRLGGTGELFF.

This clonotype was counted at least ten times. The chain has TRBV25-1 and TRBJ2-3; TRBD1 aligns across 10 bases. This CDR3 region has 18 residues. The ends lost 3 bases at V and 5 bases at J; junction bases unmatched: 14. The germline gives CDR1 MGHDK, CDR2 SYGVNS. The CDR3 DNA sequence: TGTGCCAGCAGTGACTCAACGCCGGGACAGGGGATGGAAGATACGCAGTATTTT. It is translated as CASSDSTPGQGMEDTQYF. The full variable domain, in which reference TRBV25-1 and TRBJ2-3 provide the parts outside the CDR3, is EADIYQTPRYLVIGTGKKITLECSQTMGHDKMYWYQQDPGMELHLIHYSYGVNSTEKGDLSSESTVSRIRTEHFPLTLESARPSHTSQYLCASSDSTPGQGMEDTQYFGPGTRLTVL.

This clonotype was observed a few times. CDR3 sequence reads: CASSAGGSGSRNTQYF. In nucleotides, the CDR3 is TGTGCCAGCAGCGCCGGGGGTAGCGGGAGTAGGAATACGCAGTATTTT. This rearrangement joins TRBV9 to TRBJ2-3; 9 nucleotides align to TRBD2. In germline, CDR1 is SGDLS, CDR2 YYNGEE. This CDR3 is built from 16 residues. J lost 7 bases, V lost 3 bases, and 12 bases had no gene match.

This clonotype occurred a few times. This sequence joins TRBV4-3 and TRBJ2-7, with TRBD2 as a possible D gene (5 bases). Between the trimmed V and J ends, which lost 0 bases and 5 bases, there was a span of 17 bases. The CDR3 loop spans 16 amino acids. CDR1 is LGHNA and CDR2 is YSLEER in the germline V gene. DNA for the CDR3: TGCGCCAGCAGCCAAGATTGGAATTCTCTAGCCGACGAGCAGTACTTC. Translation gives CASSQDWNSLADEQYF.

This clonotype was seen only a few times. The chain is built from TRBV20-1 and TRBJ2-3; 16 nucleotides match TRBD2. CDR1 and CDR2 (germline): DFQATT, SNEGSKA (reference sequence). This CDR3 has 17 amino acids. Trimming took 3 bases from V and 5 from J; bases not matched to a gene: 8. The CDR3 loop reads CSASSGLAGGERDTQYF. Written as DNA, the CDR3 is TGCAGTGCTAGTTCGGGACTAGCGGGGGGGGAGAGAGATACGCAGTATTTT.

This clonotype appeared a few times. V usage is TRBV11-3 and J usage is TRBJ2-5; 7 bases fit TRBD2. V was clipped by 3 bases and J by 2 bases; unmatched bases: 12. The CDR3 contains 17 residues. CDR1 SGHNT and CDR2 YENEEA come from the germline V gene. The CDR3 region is CASSLGGVGTDQETQYF. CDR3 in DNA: TGTGCCAGCAGCTTGGGGGGGGTTGGGACGGATCAAGAGACCCAGTACTTC.

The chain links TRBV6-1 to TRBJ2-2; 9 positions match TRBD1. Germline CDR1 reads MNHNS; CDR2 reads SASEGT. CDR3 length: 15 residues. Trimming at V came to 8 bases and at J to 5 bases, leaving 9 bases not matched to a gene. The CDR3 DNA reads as TGTGCCAGCGTAGGGACAGGGTTGAATACCGGGGAGCTGTTTTTT. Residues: CASVGTGLNTGELFF.

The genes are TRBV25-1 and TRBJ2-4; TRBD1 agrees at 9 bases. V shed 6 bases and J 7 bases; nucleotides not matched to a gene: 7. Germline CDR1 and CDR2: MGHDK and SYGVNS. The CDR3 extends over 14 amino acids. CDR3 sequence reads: CASSARTGVNIQYF. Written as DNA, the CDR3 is TGTGCCAGCAGCGCCAGGACAGGGGTTAACATTCAGTACTTC. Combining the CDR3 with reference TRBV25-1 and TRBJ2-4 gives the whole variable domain EADIYQTPRYLVIGTGKKITLECSQTMGHDKMYWYQQDPGMELHLIHYSYGVNSTEKGDLSSESTVSRIRTEHFPLTLESARPSHTSQYLCASSARTGVNIQYFGAGTRLSVL.

CDR3 region: CATSRATGGKTEAFF. CDR3 bases: TGTGCCACCAGCAGAGCGACAGGGGGAAAGACTGAAGCTTTCTTT. The chain carries TRBV15 and TRBJ1-1, with 9 bases lining up with TRBD1. The CDR3 is 15 amino acids. V shed 1 base, J shed 5 bases, and the junction held 5 bases outside the gene matches. Germline V lookup: CDR1 LNHNV, CDR2 YYDKDF (reference sequence).

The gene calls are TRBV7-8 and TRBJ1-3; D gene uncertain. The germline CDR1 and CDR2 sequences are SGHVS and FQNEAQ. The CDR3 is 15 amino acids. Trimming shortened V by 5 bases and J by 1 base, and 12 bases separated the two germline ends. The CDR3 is CASSPIPGSGNTIYF. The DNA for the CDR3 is TGTGCCAGCAGCCCCATTCCGGGATCTGGAAACACCATATATTTT.